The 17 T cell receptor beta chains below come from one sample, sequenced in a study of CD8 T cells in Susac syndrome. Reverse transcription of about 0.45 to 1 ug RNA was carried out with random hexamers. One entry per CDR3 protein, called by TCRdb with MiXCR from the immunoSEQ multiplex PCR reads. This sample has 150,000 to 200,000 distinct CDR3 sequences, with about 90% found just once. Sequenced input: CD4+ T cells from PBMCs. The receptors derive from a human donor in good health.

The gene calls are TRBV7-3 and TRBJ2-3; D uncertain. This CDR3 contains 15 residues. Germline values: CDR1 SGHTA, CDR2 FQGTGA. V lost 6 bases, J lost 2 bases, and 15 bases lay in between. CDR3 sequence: CASSALGDNTDTQYF. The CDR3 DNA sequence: TGTGCCAGCAGTGCATTAGGCGATAACACAGATACGCAGTATTTT.

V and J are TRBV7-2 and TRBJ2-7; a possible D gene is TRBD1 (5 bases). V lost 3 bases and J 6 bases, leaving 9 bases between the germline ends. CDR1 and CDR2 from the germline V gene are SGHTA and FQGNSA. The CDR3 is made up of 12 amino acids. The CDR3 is CASSFQGREQYF. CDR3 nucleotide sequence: TGTGCCAGCAGCTTTCAGGGTCGCGAGCAGTACTTC.

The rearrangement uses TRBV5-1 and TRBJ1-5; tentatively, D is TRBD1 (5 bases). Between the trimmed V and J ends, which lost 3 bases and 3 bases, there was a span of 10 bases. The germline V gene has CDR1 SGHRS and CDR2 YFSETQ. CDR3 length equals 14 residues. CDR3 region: CASSSGASNQPQHF. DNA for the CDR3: TGCGCCAGCAGCTCCGGGGCCTCCAATCAGCCCCAGCATTTT. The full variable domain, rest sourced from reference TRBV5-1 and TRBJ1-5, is KAGVTQTPRYLIKTRGQQVTLSCSPISGHRSVSWYQQTPGQGLQFLFEYFSETQRNKGNFPGRFSGRQFSNSRSEMNVSTLELGDSALYLCASSSGASNQPQHFGDGTRLSIL.

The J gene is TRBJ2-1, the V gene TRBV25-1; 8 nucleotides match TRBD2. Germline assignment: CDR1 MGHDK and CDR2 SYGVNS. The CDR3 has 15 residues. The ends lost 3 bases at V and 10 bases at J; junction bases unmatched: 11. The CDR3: CASSDMVVAGREQFF. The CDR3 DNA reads TGTGCCAGCAGTGATATGGTGGTAGCGGGGCGGGAGCAGTTCTTC.

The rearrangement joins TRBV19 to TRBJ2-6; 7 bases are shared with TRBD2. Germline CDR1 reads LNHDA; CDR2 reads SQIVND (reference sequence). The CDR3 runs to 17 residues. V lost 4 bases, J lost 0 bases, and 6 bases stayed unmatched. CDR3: CASSRDGRGSGANVLTF. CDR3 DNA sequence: TGTGCCAGTAGTAGAGATGGGAGGGGCTCTGGGGCCAACGTCCTGACTTTC.

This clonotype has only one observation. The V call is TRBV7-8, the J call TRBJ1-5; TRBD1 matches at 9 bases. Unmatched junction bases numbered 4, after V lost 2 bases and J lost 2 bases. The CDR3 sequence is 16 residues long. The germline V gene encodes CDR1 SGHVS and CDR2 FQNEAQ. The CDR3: CASSLSYRGRNQPQHF. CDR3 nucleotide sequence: TGTGCCAGCAGCTTATCGTACAGGGGGCGCAATCAGCCCCAGCATTTT. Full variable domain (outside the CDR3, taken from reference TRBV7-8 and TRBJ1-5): GAGVSQSPRYKVAKRGQDVALRCDPISGHVSLFWYQQALGQGPEFLTYFQNEAQLDKSGLPSDRFFAERPEGSVSTLKIQRTQQEDSAVYLCASSLSYRGRNQPQHFGDGTRLSIL.

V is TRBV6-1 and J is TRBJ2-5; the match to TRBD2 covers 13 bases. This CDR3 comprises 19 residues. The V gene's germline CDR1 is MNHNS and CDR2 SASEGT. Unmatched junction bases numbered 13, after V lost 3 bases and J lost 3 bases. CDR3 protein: CASSDPGVTSGGSKETQYF. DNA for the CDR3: TGTGCCAGCAGTGACCCGGGTGTGACTAGCGGGGGGTCAAAAGAGACCCAGTACTTC.

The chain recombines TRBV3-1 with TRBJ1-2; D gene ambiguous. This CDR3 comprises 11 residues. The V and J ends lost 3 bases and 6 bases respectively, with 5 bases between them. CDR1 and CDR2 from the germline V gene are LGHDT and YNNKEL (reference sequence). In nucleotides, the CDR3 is TGTGCCAGCAGCCACAAGAATGGCTACACCTTC. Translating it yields CASSHKNGYTF.

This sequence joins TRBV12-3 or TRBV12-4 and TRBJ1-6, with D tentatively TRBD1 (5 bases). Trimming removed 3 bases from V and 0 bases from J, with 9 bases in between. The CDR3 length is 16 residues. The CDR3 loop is CASSLGLSSYNSPLHF. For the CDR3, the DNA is TGTGCCAGCAGTTTGGGACTCAGCTCCTATAATTCACCCCTCCACTTT.

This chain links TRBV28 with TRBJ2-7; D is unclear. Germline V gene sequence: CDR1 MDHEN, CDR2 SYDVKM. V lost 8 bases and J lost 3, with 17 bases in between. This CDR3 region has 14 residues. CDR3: CASVSPAHGYEQYF. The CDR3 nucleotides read TGTGCCAGCGTTTCTCCGGCCCACGGCTACGAGCAGTACTTC.

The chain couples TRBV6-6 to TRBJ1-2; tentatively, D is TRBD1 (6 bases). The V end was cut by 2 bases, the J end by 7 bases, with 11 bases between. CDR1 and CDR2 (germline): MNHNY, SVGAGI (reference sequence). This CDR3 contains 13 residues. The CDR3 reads CASSYTGTSGYTF. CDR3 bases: TGTGCCAGCAGTTACACCGGGACAAGTGGCTACACCTTC.

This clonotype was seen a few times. The CDR3, as DNA: TGCGCCAGCAGCTTGGGGGACAGAGGCGAGCAGTACTTC. This gives the protein CASSLGDRGEQYF. The chain uses TRBV5-1 and TRBJ2-7; 7 nucleotides line up with TRBD1. This CDR3 has 13 residues. Germline CDR1 and CDR2: SGHRS and YFSETQ. The junction had 3 bases not matched to a gene; V was cut back by 0 bases and J by 6 bases.

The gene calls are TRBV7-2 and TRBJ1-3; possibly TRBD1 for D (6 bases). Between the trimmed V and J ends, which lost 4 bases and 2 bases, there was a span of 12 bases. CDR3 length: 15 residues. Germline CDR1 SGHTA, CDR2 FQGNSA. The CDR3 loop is CASSSGGHPGNTIYF. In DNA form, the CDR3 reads TGTGCCAGCAGCTCTGGGGGACACCCTGGAAACACCATATATTTT.

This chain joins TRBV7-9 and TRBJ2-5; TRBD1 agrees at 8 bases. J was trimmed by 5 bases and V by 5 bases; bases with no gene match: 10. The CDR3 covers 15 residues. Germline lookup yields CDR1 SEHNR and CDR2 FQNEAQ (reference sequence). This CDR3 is CASSPGQGRVETQYF. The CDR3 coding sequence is TGTGCCAGCAGCCCCGGACAGGGTCGGGTGGAGACCCAGTACTTC.

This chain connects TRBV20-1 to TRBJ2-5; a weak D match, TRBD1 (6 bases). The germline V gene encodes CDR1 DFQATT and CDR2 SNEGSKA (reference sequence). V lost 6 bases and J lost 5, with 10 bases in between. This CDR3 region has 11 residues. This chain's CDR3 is CSAKRGETQYF. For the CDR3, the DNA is TGCAGTGCCAAGAGGGGGGAGACCCAGTACTTC.

CDR3 loop: CAISGTGETQYF. CDR3 bases: TGTGCCATCAGTGGGACAGGAGAGACCCAGTACTTC. This chain connects TRBV10-3 to TRBJ2-5; TRBD1 matches 7 bases. CDR3 length: 12 amino acids. Germline values: CDR1 ENHRY, CDR2 SYGVKD. V dropped 4 bases and J dropped 4; count of bases not matched to a gene: 0.

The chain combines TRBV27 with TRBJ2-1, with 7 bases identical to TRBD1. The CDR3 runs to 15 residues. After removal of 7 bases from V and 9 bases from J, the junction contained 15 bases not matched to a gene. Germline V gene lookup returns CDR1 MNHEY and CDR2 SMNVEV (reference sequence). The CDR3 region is CASTIDRVSRSEQFF. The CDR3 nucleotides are TGTGCCAGCACCATCGACAGGGTGTCTAGGAGTGAGCAGTTCTTC.